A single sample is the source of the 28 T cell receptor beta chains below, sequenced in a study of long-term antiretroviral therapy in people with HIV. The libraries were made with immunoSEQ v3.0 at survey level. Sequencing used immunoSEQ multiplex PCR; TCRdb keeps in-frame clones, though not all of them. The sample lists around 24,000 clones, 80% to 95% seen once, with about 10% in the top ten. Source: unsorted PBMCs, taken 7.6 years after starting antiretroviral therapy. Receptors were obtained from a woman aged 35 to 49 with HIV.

CDR3 protein: CASSTGGGNQPQHF. The CDR3, as DNA: TGTGCCAGTAGTACAGGGGGAGGCAATCAGCCCCAGCATTTT. The V call is TRBV19, the J call TRBJ1-5; 7 bases map to TRBD1. Germline trimming cut 4 bases from V and 2 bases from J; bases unmatched to any gene: 2. The CDR3 has 14 residues. In germline, CDR1 is LNHDA, CDR2 SQIVND (reference sequence).

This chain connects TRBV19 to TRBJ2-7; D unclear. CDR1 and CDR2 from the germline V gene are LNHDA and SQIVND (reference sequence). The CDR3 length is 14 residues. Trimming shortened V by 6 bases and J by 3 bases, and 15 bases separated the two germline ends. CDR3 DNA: TGTGCCAGTAGCAGAGCTCCGGGCTACTACGAGCAGTACTTC. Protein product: CASSRAPGYYEQYF.

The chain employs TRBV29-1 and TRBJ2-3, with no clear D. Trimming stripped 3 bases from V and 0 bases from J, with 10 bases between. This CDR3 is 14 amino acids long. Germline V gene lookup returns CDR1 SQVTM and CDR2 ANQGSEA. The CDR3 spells CSVDDSYSTDTQYF. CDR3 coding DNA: TGCAGCGTTGATGATTCGTATAGCACAGATACGCAGTATTTT.

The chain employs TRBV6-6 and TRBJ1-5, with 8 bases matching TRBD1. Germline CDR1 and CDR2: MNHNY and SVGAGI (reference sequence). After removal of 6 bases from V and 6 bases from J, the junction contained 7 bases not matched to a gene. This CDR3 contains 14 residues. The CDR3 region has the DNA TGTGCCAGCAGCCCGGACAGGGTGAGTCAGCCCCAGCATTTT. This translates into CASSPDRVSQPQHF.

CDR3 loop: CASSSGQNQETQYF. The CDR3 DNA reads as TGTGCCAGCAGCTCGGGACAGAACCAAGAGACCCAGTACTTC. V and J are TRBV5-8 and TRBJ2-5; 7 bases line up with TRBD1. V dropped 3 bases and J dropped 0; count of bases not matched to a gene: 2. Per germline, CDR1 SGHTS and CDR2 YDEGEE. This CDR3 has 14 amino acids.

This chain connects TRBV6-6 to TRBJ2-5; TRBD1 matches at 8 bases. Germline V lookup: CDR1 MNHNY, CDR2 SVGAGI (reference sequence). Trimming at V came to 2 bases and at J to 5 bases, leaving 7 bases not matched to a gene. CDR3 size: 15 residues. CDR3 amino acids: CASSYPGTGVETQYF. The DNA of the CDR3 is TGTGCCAGCAGTTACCCCGGGACAGGAGTGGAGACCCAGTACTTC.

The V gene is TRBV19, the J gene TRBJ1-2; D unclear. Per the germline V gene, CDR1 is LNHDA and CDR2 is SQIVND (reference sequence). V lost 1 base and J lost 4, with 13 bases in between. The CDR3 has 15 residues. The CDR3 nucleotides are TGTGCCAGTAGTATAGGGCGGGCAGGAAGCTATGGCTACACCTTC. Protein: CASSIGRAGSYGYTF.

The CDR3 reads CASSLDGLAGTQYF. The CDR3 coding sequence is TGTGCCAGCAGCTTAGATGGACTAGCGGGGACCCAGTACTTC. The chain recombines TRBV7-8 with TRBJ2-5, with 11 bases aligning to TRBD2. V was pared by 1 base and J by 7 bases, with 2 bases of the junction left unmatched. The CDR3 has 14 amino acids. Per germline, CDR1 SGHVS and CDR2 FQNEAQ.

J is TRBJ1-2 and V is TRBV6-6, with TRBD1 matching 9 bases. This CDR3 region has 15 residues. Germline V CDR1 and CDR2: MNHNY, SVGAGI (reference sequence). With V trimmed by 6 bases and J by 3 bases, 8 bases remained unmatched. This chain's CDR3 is CASSHYRGRDYGYTF. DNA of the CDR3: TGTGCCAGCAGCCACTACAGGGGGCGCGACTATGGCTACACCTTC.

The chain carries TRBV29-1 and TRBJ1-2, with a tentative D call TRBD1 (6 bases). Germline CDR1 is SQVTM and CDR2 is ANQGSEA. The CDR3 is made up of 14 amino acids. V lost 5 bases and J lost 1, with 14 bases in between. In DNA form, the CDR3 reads TGCAGCGTTTCCGTGTTGGACAGTAACTATGGCTACACCTTC. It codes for CSVSVLDSNYGYTF.

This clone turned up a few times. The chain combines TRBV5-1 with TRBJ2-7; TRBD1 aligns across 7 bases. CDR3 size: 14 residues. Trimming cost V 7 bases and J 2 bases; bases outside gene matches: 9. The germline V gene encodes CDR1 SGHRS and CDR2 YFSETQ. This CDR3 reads CASRIEGQTYEQYF. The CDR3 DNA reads TGCGCCAGCCGCATAGAGGGACAGACCTACGAGCAGTACTTC.

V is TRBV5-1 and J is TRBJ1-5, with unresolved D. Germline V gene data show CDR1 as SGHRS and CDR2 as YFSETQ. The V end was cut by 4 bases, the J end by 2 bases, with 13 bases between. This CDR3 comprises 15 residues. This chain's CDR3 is CASSPGIDGNQPQHF. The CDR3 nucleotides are TGCGCCAGCAGCCCCGGGATCGACGGCAATCAGCCCCAGCATTTT.

The CDR3 spells CASSFTHGGPGYTF. The CDR3 nucleotides are TGTGCCAGCAGTTTTACACATGGGGGGCCTGGCTACACCTTC. J is TRBJ1-2 and V is TRBV6-5; tentatively, D is TRBD1 (6 bases). Germline V gene lookup returns CDR1 MNHEY and CDR2 SVGAGI. The CDR3 contains 14 residues. V was pared by 4 bases and J by 7 bases, with 16 bases between.

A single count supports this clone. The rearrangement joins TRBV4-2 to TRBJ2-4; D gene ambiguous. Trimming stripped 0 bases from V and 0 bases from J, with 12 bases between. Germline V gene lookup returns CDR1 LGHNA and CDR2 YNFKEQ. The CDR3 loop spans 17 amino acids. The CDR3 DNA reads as TGTGCCAGCAGCCAAGATAGCACAGCTCTAGCCAAAAACATTCAGTACTTC. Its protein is CASSQDSTALAKNIQYF.

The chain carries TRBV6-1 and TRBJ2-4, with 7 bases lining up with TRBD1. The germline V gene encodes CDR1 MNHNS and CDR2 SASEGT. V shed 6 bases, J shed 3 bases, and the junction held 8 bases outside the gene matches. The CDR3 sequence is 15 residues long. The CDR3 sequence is CASRIMTGSKNIQYF. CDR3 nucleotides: TGTGCCAGCAGAATTATGACAGGGAGCAAAAACATTCAGTACTTC.

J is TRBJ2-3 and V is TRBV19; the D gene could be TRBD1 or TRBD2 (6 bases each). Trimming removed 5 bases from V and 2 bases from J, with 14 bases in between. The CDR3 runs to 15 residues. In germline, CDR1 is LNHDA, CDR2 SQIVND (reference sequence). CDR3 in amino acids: CASSGTGTDTDTQYF. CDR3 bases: TGTGCCAGTAGTGGAACAGGGACTGACACAGATACGCAGTATTTT.

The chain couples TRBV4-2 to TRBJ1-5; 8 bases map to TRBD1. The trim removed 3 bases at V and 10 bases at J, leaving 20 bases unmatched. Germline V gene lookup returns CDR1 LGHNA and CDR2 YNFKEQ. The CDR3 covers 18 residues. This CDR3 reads CASSQIPGTGLTARPQHF. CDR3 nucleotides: TGTGCCAGCAGCCAGATCCCCGGGACAGGCCTAACGGCGCGTCCCCAGCATTTT.

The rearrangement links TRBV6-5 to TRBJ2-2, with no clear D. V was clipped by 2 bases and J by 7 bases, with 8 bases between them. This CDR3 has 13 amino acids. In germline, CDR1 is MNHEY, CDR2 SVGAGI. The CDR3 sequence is CASSYTGGGELFF. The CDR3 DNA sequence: TGTGCCAGCAGTTACACGGGCGGCGGGGAGCTGTTTTTT.

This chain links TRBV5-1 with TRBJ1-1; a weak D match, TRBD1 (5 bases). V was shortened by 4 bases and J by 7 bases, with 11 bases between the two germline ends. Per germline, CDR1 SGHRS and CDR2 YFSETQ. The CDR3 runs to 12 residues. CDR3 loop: CASSHGTGEAFF. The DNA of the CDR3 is TGCGCCAGCAGCCACGGGACCGGTGAAGCTTTCTTT.

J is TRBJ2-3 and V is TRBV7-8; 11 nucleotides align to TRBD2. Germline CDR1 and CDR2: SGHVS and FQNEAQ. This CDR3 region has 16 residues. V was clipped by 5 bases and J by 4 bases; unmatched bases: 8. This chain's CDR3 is CASSPGSGLAADTQYF. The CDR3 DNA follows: TGTGCCAGCAGCCCAGGGTCGGGACTAGCGGCAGATACGCAGTATTTT.

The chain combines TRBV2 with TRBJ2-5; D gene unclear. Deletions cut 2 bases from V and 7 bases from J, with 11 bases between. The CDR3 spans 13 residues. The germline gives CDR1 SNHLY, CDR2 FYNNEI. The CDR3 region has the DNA TGTGCCAGCAGTGAATCCGTCCTTGGGACCCAGTACTTC. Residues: CASSESVLGTQYF.

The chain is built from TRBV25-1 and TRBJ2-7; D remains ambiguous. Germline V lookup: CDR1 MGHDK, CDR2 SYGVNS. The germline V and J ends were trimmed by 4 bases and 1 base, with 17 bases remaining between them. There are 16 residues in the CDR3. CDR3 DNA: TGTGCCAGCAGTGCATTACGGGCAGGCAAATCCTACGAGCAGTACTTC. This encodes CASSALRAGKSYEQYF.

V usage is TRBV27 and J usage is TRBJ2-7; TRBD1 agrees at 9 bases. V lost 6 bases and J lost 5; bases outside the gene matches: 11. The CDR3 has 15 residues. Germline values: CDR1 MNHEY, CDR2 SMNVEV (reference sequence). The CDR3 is CASSPGTGKVDEQYF. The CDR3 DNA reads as TGTGCCAGCAGCCCGGGGACAGGGAAAGTCGACGAGCAGTACTTC.

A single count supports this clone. In DNA form, the CDR3 reads TGTGCCAGCAGCTCCCGGGGGGGTCTGGCAGATACGCAGTATTTT. It specifies CASSSRGGLADTQYF. V gene TRBV7-3 combines with J gene TRBJ2-3; TRBD2 matches at 8 bases. CDR3 length equals 15 residues. V was pared by 4 bases and J by 4 bases, with 7 bases of the junction left unmatched. Germline V gene data show CDR1 as SGHTA and CDR2 as FQGTGA.

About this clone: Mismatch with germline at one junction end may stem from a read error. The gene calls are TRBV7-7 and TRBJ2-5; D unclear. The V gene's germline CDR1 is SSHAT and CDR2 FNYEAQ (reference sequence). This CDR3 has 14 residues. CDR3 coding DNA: TGTGCTAGCAGCTTAGACATCCAGTCAGAGACCCAGTACTTC. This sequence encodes CASSLDIQSETQYF.

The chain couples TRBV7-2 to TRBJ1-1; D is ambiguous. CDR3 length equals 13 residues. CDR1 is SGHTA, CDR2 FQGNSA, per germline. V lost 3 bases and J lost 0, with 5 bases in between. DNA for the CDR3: TGTGCCAGCAGCTTGGGCATGAACACTGAAGCTTTCTTT. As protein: CASSLGMNTEAFF.

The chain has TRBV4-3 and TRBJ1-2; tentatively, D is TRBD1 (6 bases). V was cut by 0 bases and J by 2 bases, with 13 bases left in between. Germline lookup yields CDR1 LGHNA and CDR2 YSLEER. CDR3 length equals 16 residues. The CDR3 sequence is CASSQEGGLLNYGYTF. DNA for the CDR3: TGCGCCAGCAGCCAAGAGGGGGGGCTCCTCAACTATGGCTACACCTTC.

The CDR3 bases are TGTGCCAGCAGTTACGACTTTAAGCCCCAGCATTTT. Its protein product is CASSYDFKPQHF. The chain carries TRBV6-5 and TRBJ1-5; D remains ambiguous. V lost 2 bases and J lost 8, with 7 bases in between. The germline V gene encodes CDR1 MNHEY and CDR2 SVGAGI. The CDR3 covers 12 residues.